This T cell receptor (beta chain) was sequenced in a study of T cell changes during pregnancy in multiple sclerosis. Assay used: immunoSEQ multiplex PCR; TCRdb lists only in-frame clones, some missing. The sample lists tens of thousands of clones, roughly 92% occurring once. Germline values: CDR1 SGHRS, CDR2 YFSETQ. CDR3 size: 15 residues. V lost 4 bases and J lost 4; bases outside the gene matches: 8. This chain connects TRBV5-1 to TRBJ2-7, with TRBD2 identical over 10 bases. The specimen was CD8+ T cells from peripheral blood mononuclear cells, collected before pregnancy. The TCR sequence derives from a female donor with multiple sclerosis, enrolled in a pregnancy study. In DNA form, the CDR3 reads TGCGCCAGCAGCCCCTCTAGCGGGAGAGGGTACGAGCAGTACTTC. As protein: CASSPSSGRGYEQYF.